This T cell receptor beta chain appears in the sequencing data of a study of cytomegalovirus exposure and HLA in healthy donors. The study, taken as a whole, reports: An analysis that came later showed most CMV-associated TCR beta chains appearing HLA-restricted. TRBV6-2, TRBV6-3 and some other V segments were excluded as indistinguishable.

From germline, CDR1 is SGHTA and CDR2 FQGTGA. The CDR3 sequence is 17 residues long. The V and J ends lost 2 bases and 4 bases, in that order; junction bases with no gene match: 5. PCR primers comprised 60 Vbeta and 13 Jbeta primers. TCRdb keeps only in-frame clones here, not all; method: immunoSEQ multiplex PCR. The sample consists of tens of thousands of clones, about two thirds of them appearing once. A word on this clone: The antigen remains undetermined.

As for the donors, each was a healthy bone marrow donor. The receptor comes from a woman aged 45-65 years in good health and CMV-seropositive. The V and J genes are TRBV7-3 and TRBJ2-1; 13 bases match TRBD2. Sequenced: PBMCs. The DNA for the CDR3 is TGTGCCAGCAGCTTACTGGGACTAGCGGGAAATTACAATGAGCAGTTCTTC. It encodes CASSLLGLAGNYNEQFF.